This record looks at one TCR beta chain sequence and its context. It was with unique molecular identifiers that the TCRbeta library was prepared. One entry per CDR3 protein, called by TCRdb with MiXCR from the PCR reads. The data show a few hundred thousand distinct CDR3 sequences, 10% to 15% seen once. This record comes from a study of T-cell reconstitution after alpha-beta-depleted transplantation in children. Trimming left V 4 bases short and J 4 bases short, with 17 bases between. This CDR3 spans 15 amino acids. CDR1 MDHEN and CDR2 SYDVKM come from the germline V gene. This chain uses TRBV28 with TRBJ2-7; maybe TRBD1 (6 bases). The specimen was PBMCs, mostly from graft donor cells, collected 360 days after TCRalphabeta/CD19-depleted stem cell transplant. This sequence originates from a male patient younger than 18 who had a stem cell transplant for acute myeloid leukemia, so the T cells may come from the graft donor. CDR3 nucleotide sequence: TGTGCCAGCAGTTACCCCCAGCAGGGGAGATACGAGCAGTACTTC. Protein: CASSYPQQGRYEQYF.